The 26 T cell receptor beta chains below come from one sample, sequenced in a study of shared clonotypes between healthy human individuals. Some clones are missing from TCRdb's copy, which holds only in-frame ones; the method was immunoSEQ multiplex PCR. This table holds millions of clones, approximately 95% found once. Sequencing was carried out using naive CD4+ T cells from PBMCs. Subset defined: CD45RA+ positively selected. The source is a man aged 18 to 35 in good health. Some clones in this sample may be carry-over from other donors' samples.

The chain has TRBV6-4 and TRBJ2-2, with TRBD1 matching over 10 bases. The J segment lost 5 bases and the V segment lost 7 bases, leaving 4 bases of the junction unmatched. The CDR3 has 14 amino acids. Germline values: CDR1 MRHNA, CDR2 SNTAGT. CDR3 sequence: CASKPGQGTGELFF. The CDR3 bases are TGTGCCAGCAAACCGGGACAGGGGACCGGGGAGCTGTTTTTT.

Remarks on this clone: Other DNA sequences within the sample encode an identical CDR3. The chain links TRBV5-1 to TRBJ1-4, with 7 bases fitting TRBD1. Unmatched junction bases numbered 5, after V lost 4 bases and J lost 2 bases. This CDR3 contains 15 residues. Germline CDR1 is SGHRS and CDR2 is YFSETQ. CDR3 in DNA: TGCGCCAGCAGCCGAACAGGGGCCACTAATGAAAAACTGTTTTTT. The encoded protein is CASSRTGATNEKLFF.

The chain combines TRBV7-2 with TRBJ2-1, with TRBD1 identical over 7 bases. CDR3 length: 15 residues. Per the germline V gene, CDR1 is SGHTA and CDR2 is FQGNSA. J gave up 3 bases and V 7 bases, and 9 bases lay outside the gene matches. CDR3 region: CASTQTRDSYNEQFF. CDR3 coding DNA: TGTGCCAGCACCCAAACCCGGGACAGCTACAATGAGCAGTTCTTC. Full variable domain (rest looked up from reference TRBV7-2 and TRBJ2-1): GAGVSQSPSNKVTEKGKDVELRCDPISGHTALYWYRQSLGQGLEFLIYFQGNSAPDKSGLPSDRFSAERTGGSVSTLTIQRTQQEDSAVYLCASTQTRDSYNEQFFGPGTRLTVL.

The rearrangement uses TRBV10-2 and TRBJ1-5; D is possibly TRBD1 (6 bases). CDR1 and CDR2 (germline): WSHSY, SAAADI. V was shortened by 3 bases and J by 4 bases, with 16 bases between the two germline ends. This CDR3 is built from 16 residues. CDR3 coding DNA: TGCGCCAGCAGTGATTGGGGGGGCGCGGGAAATCAGCCCCAGCATTTT. Amino acids: CASSDWGGAGNQPQHF.

Points on this clone: An end of the junction does not agree with germline; a read error may underlie this. The CDR3 DNA is TGTGCCAGCAGTCTATGGGCCTCGGGGGCTGAAGCTTTCTTT. Its translation is CASSLWASGAEAFF. The V gene is TRBV28, the J gene TRBJ1-1; perhaps TRBD1 as D (5 bases). The CDR3 has 14 amino acids. The germline gives CDR1 MDHEN, CDR2 SYDVKM.

The V and J genes are TRBV18 and TRBJ1-3; perhaps TRBD1 as D (5 bases). Germline V CDR1 and CDR2: KGHSH, LQKENI. The CDR3 contains 15 residues. With 4 bases removed from V and 0 bases from J, the gap between germline ends came to 10 bases. CDR3 protein: CASSQQAASGNTIYF. Written as DNA, the CDR3 is TGTGCCAGCTCACAACAGGCCGCCTCTGGAAACACCATATATTTT.

This chain connects TRBV6-1 to TRBJ2-2, with 8 bases matching TRBD2. V trimming: 3 bases; J trimming: 0 bases; junction bases outside the gene matches: 9. In germline, CDR1 is MNHNS, CDR2 SASEGT. The CDR3 loop spans 18 amino acids. This CDR3 is CASSDEGPLAANTGELFF. In nucleotides, the CDR3 is TGTGCCAGCAGTGATGAGGGGCCACTAGCGGCGAACACCGGGGAGCTGTTTTTT.

V is TRBV6-5 and J is TRBJ1-5; D remains ambiguous. Trimming took 0 bases from V and 6 from J, leaving 12 bases between them. This CDR3 spans 15 amino acids. Germline CDR1 MNHEY, CDR2 SVGAGI. The CDR3: CASSYSPGFGQPQHF. The CDR3 region has the DNA TGTGCCAGCAGTTACTCTCCGGGTTTTGGTCAGCCCCAGCATTTT.

This chain joins TRBV7-9 and TRBJ2-7; D is ambiguous. Per the germline V gene, CDR1 is SEHNR and CDR2 is FQNEAQ (reference sequence). The ends were cut back, 4 bases at V and 7 bases at J, with 8 bases in the middle. This CDR3 region has 11 residues. CDR3 amino acids: CASSSVREQYF. CDR3 in DNA: TGTGCCAGCAGCTCCGTGCGGGAGCAGTACTTC.

The CDR3 region is CASSLIAGGRTDTQYF. CDR3 DNA: TGTGCCAGCAGCTTGATAGCGGGAGGCCGCACAGATACGCAGTATTTT. The chain uses TRBV5-4 and TRBJ2-3; 10 bases are shared with TRBD2. Germline loops: CDR1 SGHNT, CDR2 YYREEE (reference sequence). The CDR3 has 16 amino acids. The V segment lost 1 base and the J segment 1 base; nucleotides outside the gene matches: 3.

The V call is TRBV5-1, the J call TRBJ2-3; D possibly uses TRBD1 or TRBD2 (5 bases each). Germline values: CDR1 SGHRS, CDR2 YFSETQ. CDR3 length: 16 amino acids. The V and J ends lost 4 bases and 5 bases respectively, with 20 bases between them. CDR3 region: CASSLTPERGEDTQYF. As DNA, the CDR3 is TGCGCCAGCAGCCTGACTCCGGAAAGGGGAGAAGATACGCAGTATTTT. Full variable domain (outside the CDR3, taken from reference TRBV5-1 and TRBJ2-3): KAGVTQTPRYLIKTRGQQVTLSCSPISGHRSVSWYQQTPGQGLQFLFEYFSETQRNKGNFPGRFSGRQFSNSRSEMNVSTLELGDSALYLCASSLTPERGEDTQYFGPGTRLTVL.

The chain carries TRBV6-1 and TRBJ2-5; D possibly matches TRBD1 or TRBD2 (5 bases each). Germline-derived CDR1 and CDR2 are MNHNS and SASEGT. This CDR3 region has 13 residues. V lost 3 bases and J 1 base, leaving 6 bases between the germline ends. The CDR3 sequence: CASSDGGQETQYF. As DNA, the CDR3 is TGTGCCAGCAGTGATGGGGGCCAAGAGACCCAGTACTTC.

The chain has TRBV4-2 and TRBJ2-2, with D perhaps matching TRBD2 (5 bases). This CDR3 region has 15 residues. V was trimmed by 3 bases and J by 8 bases, leaving 16 bases between them. Germline V gene data show CDR1 as LGHNA and CDR2 as YNFKEQ. The CDR3 loop is CASSHPGPWEGELFF. The CDR3 region has the DNA TGTGCCAGCAGCCACCCGGGCCCATGGGAGGGGGAGCTGTTTTTT.

CDR3 DNA: TGCGCCAGCAGCCAACAGGGTACGGGCTATGGCTACACCTTC. Amino acids: CASSQQGTGYGYTF. The rearrangement links TRBV4-1 to TRBJ1-2, with a possible D match to TRBD1 (5 bases). The CDR3 runs 14 residues. Trimming cost V 2 bases and J 4 bases, with 11 bases left between them. CDR1 and CDR2 from the germline V gene are MGHRA and YSYEKL.

For this clone: This sample includes further DNA sequences coding for the same CDR3. The chain links TRBV7-3 to TRBJ2-1, with TRBD1 matching 8 bases. The CDR3 consists of 14 residues. The germline gives CDR1 SGHTA, CDR2 FQGTGA. With 5 bases clipped from V and 2 bases from J, the junction kept 2 bases outside the gene matches. The CDR3 loop is CASSPGGPYNEQFF. CDR3 sequence (DNA): TGTGCCAGCAGCCCAGGGGGCCCCTACAATGAGCAGTTCTTC.

This clone has a handful of counts. This CDR3 is also generated by other DNA sequences in the sample. The V gene is TRBV29-1, the J gene TRBJ1-1; possibly TRBD1 for D (6 bases). The germline V gene encodes CDR1 SQVTM and CDR2 ANQGSEA. The CDR3 extends over 13 amino acids. Between the trimmed V and J ends, which lost 4 bases and 2 bases, there was a span of 11 bases. Here the CDR3 reads CSVVRTANTEAFF. For the CDR3, the DNA is TGCAGCGTTGTTAGGACAGCAAACACTGAAGCTTTCTTT.

The J gene is TRBJ2-2, the V gene TRBV7-3, with D possibly matching TRBD2 (6 bases). Trimming removed 1 base from V and 1 base from J, with 7 bases in between. This CDR3 has 15 residues. Germline V gene sequence: CDR1 SGHTA, CDR2 FQGTGA. CDR3 residues: CASSLRRENTGELFF. The CDR3 DNA reads as TGTGCCAGCAGCTTAAGGCGGGAGAACACCGGGGAGCTGTTTTTT.

This chain links TRBV6-1 with TRBJ1-5, with no clear D. Germline V lookup: CDR1 MNHNS, CDR2 SASEGT. The CDR3 is 13 residues long. The V end lost 6 bases, the J end lost 0 bases, and 6 bases lay between the germline ends. CDR3 region: CASRWASNQPQHF. CDR3 nucleotides: TGTGCCAGCAGGTGGGCTAGCAATCAGCCCCAGCATTTT.

The chain joins TRBV7-3 to TRBJ2-7; 7 bases are a match to TRBD2. This CDR3 contains 15 residues. After removal of 3 bases from V and 0 bases from J, the junction contained 5 bases not matched to a gene. The germline V gene has CDR1 SGHTA and CDR2 FQGTGA. CDR3 protein: CASSFLGGSSYEQYF. CDR3 sequence (DNA): TGTGCCAGCAGCTTCCTGGGCGGGAGCTCCTACGAGCAGTACTTC.

The chain has TRBV6-5 and TRBJ2-2; D uncertain. CDR1 is MNHEY and CDR2 is SVGAGI in the germline V gene. Trimming pared 5 bases from V and 0 bases from J, leaving 7 bases between. The CDR3 extends over 14 amino acids. The CDR3 DNA sequence: TGTGCCAGCAGTCGCTCGGCGAACACCGGGGAGCTGTTTTTT. Translating gives CASSRSANTGELFF.

This rearrangement joins TRBV5-4 to TRBJ2-1, with TRBD2 matching over 7 bases. Germline lookup yields CDR1 SGHNT and CDR2 YYREEE (reference sequence). V trimming: 5 bases; J trimming: 0 bases; junction bases outside the gene matches: 5. The CDR3 is 15 amino acids. The CDR3 nucleotides are TGTGCCAGCAGTAAGGGCGGGAGCTCCTACAATGAGCAGTTCTTC. Amino acid sequence: CASSKGGSSYNEQFF.

V gene TRBV30 combines with J gene TRBJ2-5; 8 bases line up with TRBD2. V dropped 2 bases and J dropped 7; count of bases not matched to a gene: 15. This CDR3 region has 16 residues. Per the germline V gene, CDR1 is GTSNPN and CDR2 is SVGIG (reference sequence). In DNA, the CDR3 is TGTGCCTGGAGTCCCCCCCCCGGGGGGGGCTGGGGGACCCAGTACTTC. Translated: CAWSPPPGGGWGTQYF.

Worth noting for this clone: At one end, the junction sequence differs from germline, possibly due to a read error. This chain connects TRBV7-2 to TRBJ2-4, with 11 bases identical to TRBD2. Germline loops: CDR1 SGHTA, CDR2 FQGNSA. This CDR3 is 14 amino acids long. CDR3 nucleotide sequence: TGTGCCAGCAGCTTAGTTTCTAGCGGGAGGCCCTCTTCCTTC. This codes for CASSLVSSGRPSSF. Full variable domain (remainder filled in from reference TRBV7-2 and TRBJ2-4): GAGVSQSPSNKVTEKGKDVELRCDPISGHTALYWYRQSLGQGLEFLIYFQGNSAPDKSGLPSDRFSAERTGGSVSTLTIQRTQQEDSAVYLCASSLVSSGRPSSFGAGTRLSVL.

This clone has a single count. The chain combines TRBV10-3 with TRBJ2-3, with unresolved D. Trimming left V 6 bases short and J 2 bases short, with 12 bases between. The CDR3 spans 14 residues. CDR1 and CDR2 (germline): ENHRY, SYGVKD. CDR3 loop: CAISRERNTDTQYF. For the CDR3, the DNA is TGTGCCATCAGCCGAGAGCGCAACACAGATACGCAGTATTTT.

This rearrangement joins TRBV7-6 to TRBJ2-1; 8 bases agree with TRBD1. The CDR3 runs 14 residues. Germline CDR1 SGHVS, CDR2 FNYEAQ. V lost 5 bases, J lost 6 bases, and 6 bases stayed unmatched. Here the CDR3 DNA reads TGTGCCAGCAGCCACGGACAGGGCCGCAATGAGCAGTTCTTC. It codes for CASSHGQGRNEQFF. The full variable domain, rest sourced from reference TRBV7-6 and TRBJ2-1, is GAGVSQSPRYKVTKRGQDVALRCDPISGHVSLYWYRQALGQGPEFLTYFNYEAQQDKSGLPNDRFSAERPEGSISTLTIQRTEQRDSAMYRCASSHGQGRNEQFFGPGTRLTVL.

The CDR3 here is CASSLRQRGMNTEAFF. As DNA, the CDR3 is TGCGCCAGCAGCTTGAGACAGAGGGGGATGAACACTGAAGCTTTCTTT. The chain joins TRBV5-1 to TRBJ1-1; D may be TRBD1 (6 bases). V lost 1 base, J lost 0 bases, and 13 bases lay in between. The CDR3 covers 16 residues. CDR1 is SGHRS and CDR2 is YFSETQ in the germline V gene.